The source of this T cell receptor beta chain is a study of blood T cell repertoires in COVID-19. Study context: The study drew acute and convalescent COVID-19 samples from the United States, Italy and Spain. From T cells, B-cell-depleted T cells, or PBMCs came the material, which was cDNA or gDNA.

As handled by the study authors: The authors estimated nucleated cell counts from reference gene primer amplification. TCRdb's table, derived via immunoSEQ multiplex PCR, lists solely in-frame clones and lacks some. V, J and clone size are those of that table, while D and trimming were read from the DNA. This table holds some 70,000 clones, approximately 79% found once. Per germline, CDR1 SGHNT and CDR2 YYREEE (reference sequence). V lost 0 bases, J lost 1 base, and 3 bases stayed unmatched. The CDR3 is 16 amino acids. The clonotype comes from a man in his sixties with acute or convalescent COVID-19. V gene TRBV5-4 combines with J gene TRBJ2-2; the match to TRBD2 covers 7 bases. The sample consisted of peripheral blood. The CDR3 DNA is TGTGCCAGCAGCTTGGTGGCTAGCGGGAACACCGGGGAGCTGTTTTTT. As protein: CASSLVASGNTGELFF. The full variable domain, completed using reference TRBV5-4 and TRBJ2-2, is ETGVTQSPTHLIKTRGQQVTLRCSSQSGHNTVSWYQQALGQGPQFIFQYYREEENGRGNFPPRFSGLQFPNYSSELNVNALELDDSALYLCASSLVASGNTGELFFGEGSRLTVL.